This T cell receptor beta chain was observed in a study of OX40 agonist ivuxolimab in advanced cancers. The study, taken as a whole, reports: Expanded clones were, on average, more numerous among CD8+ T cells than CD4+. At doses 0.1 to 3.0 mg/kg, CD4+ and CD8+ clones expanded.

Germline CDR1 and CDR2: MGHDK and SYGVNS. The CDR3 length is 13 residues. After removal of 0 bases from V and 5 bases from J, the junction contained 1 base not matched to a gene. TCRdb's copy holds only in-frame clones and misses some; the assay was immunoSEQ multiplex PCR. The table has 30,000 to 45,000 clones, around four fifths seen once. Sampled blood was obtained at baseline, cycle 4 day 1, and cycle 7 day 1. Remarks on this clone: No antigen is known for it.

The sequence derives from an adult with an advanced solid tumor such as melanoma, head and neck, liver or kidney cancer. The genes are TRBV25-1 and TRBJ2-7, with 7 nucleotides matching TRBD1. The source was CD4+ or CD8+ T cells sorted from blood, collected in a trial of the OX40 agonist ivuxolimab. This chain's CDR3 is CASSEYRGNEQYF. CDR3 bases: TGTGCCAGCAGTGAATACAGGGGGAACGAGCAGTACTTC.